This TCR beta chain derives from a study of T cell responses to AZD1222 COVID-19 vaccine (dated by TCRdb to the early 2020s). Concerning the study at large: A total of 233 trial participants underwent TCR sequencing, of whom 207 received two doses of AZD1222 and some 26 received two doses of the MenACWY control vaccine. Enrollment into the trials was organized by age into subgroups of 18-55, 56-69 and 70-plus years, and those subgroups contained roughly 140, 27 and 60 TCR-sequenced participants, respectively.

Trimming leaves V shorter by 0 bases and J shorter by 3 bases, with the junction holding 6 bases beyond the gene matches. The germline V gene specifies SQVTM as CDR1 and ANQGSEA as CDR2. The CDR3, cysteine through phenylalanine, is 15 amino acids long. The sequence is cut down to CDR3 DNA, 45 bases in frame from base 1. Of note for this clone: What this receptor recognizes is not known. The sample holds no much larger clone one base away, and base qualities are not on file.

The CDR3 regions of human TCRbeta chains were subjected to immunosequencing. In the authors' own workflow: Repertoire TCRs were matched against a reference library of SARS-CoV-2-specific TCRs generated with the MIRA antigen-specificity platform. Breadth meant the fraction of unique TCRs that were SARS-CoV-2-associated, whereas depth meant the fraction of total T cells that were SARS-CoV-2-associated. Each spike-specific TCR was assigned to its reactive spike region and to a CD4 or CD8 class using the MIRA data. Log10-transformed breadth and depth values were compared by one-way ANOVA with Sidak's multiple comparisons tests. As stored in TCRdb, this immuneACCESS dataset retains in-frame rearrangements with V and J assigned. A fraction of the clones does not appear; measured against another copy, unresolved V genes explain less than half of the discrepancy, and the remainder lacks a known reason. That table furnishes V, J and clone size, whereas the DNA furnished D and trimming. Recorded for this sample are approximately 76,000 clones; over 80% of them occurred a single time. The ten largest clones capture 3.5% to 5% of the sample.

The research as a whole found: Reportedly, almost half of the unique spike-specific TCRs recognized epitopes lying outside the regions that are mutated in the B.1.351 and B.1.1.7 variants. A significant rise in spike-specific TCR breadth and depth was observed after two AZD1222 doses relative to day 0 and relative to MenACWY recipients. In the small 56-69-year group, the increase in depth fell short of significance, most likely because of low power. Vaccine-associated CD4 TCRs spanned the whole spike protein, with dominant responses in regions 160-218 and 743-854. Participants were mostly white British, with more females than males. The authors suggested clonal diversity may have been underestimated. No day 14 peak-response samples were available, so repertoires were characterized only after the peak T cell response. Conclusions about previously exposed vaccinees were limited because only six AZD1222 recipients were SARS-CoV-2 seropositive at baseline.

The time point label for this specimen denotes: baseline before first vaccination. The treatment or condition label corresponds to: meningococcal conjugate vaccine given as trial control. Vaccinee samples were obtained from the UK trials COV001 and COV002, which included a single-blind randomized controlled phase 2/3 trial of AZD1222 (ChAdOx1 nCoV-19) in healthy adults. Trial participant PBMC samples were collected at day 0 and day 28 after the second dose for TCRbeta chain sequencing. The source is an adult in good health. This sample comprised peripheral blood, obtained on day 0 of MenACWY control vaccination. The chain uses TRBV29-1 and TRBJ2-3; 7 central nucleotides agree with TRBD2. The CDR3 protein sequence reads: CSVEDLAGETDTQYF. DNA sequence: TGCAGCGTTGAAGATCTTGCGGGGGAGACAGATACGCAGTATTTT.